One sample yielded the 16 T cell receptor beta chains listed below, sequenced in a study of T cell changes during pregnancy in multiple sclerosis. The repertoire was sequenced with immunoSEQ multiplex PCR; TCRdb's copy has only in-frame clones and lacks some. Altogether fewer than 50,000 clones are present, about 92% being singletons, with the ten largest covering 9% to 10%. Sequenced here: CD8+ T cells from peripheral blood mononuclear cells, sampled in the first trimester of pregnancy. The receptors here all came from a female donor with multiple sclerosis, enrolled in a pregnancy study.

V usage is TRBV9 and J usage is TRBJ1-2; unclear D gene. Germline CDR1 reads SGDLS; CDR2 reads YYNGEE. V dropped 0 bases and J dropped 1 base, with 10 bases sitting between them. This CDR3 spans 15 amino acids. The CDR3 DNA is TGTGCCAGCAGCGTAGACGACATATTTAACTATGGCTACACCTTC. As protein: CASSVDDIFNYGYTF.

The chain has TRBV5-1 and TRBJ2-2; TRBD1 might be the D (5 bases). Per germline, CDR1 SGHRS and CDR2 YFSETQ. V lost 4 bases and J 2 bases, leaving 18 bases between the germline ends. This CDR3 has 17 amino acids. The CDR3 region has the DNA TGCGCCAGCAGCCCCAGGGCCAGCGCGAGAAACACCGGGGAGCTGTTTTTT. Protein sequence: CASSPRASARNTGELFF. The full variable domain, its missing parts supplied by reference TRBV5-1 and TRBJ2-2, is KAGVTQTPRYLIKTRGQQVTLSCSPISGHRSVSWYQQTPGQGLQFLFEYFSETQRNKGNFPGRFSGRQFSNSRSEMNVSTLELGDSALYLCASSPRASARNTGELFFGEGSRLTVL.

The chain joins TRBV10-1 to TRBJ2-1; possible D gene TRBD2, 6 bases. Germline lookup yields CDR1 WNHNN and CDR2 SYGVQD (reference sequence). The CDR3 totals 13 residues. V was shortened by 4 bases and J by 6 bases, with 10 bases between the two germline ends. CDR3 nucleotide sequence: TGCGCCAGCAGTGCGGGACTGTTCAATGAGCAGTTCTTC. This encodes CASSAGLFNEQFF.

The chain carries TRBV19 and TRBJ1-1, with a tentative D call TRBD1 (5 bases). Germline lookup yields CDR1 LNHDA and CDR2 SQIVND (reference sequence). The V and J ends lost 9 bases and 1 base respectively, with 12 bases between them. The CDR3 length is 13 residues. CDR3 sequence reads: CASRVGGNTEAFF. The CDR3 bases are TGTGCCAGCCGCGTGGGGGGGAACACTGAAGCTTTCTTT.

This rearrangement joins TRBV7-9 to TRBJ2-3; TRBD2 agrees at 15 bases. CDR1 and CDR2 (germline): SEHNR, FQNEAQ (reference sequence). The CDR3 contains 16 residues. V shed 4 bases, J shed 5 bases, and the junction held 4 bases outside the gene matches. CDR3 region: CASSSGLAGGVDTQYF. CDR3 sequence (DNA): TGTGCCAGCAGCTCTGGACTAGCGGGGGGGGTAGATACGCAGTATTTT.

The chain employs TRBV30 and TRBJ1-2; 10 bases map to TRBD1. The length of the CDR3 is 13 residues. V trimming: 5 bases; J trimming: 11 bases; junction bases outside the gene matches: 11. Germline CDR1 is GTSNPN and CDR2 is SVGIG (reference sequence). The CDR3 sequence is CAWDKTGGPRYTF. In nucleotides, the CDR3 is TGTGCCTGGGACAAGACAGGGGGCCCGCGGTACACCTTC.

The V and J genes are TRBV15 and TRBJ1-1; TRBD1 matches 7 bases. With V trimmed by 0 bases and J by 6 bases, 10 bases remained unmatched. Germline assignment: CDR1 LNHNV and CDR2 YYDKDF (reference sequence). This CDR3 comprises 16 residues. CDR3: CATSREGGDRVPEAFF. The CDR3 DNA reads as TGTGCCACCAGCAGAGAAGGCGGTGACAGGGTCCCTGAAGCTTTCTTT. The whole variable domain, filled in from reference TRBV15 and TRBJ1-1, reads DAMVIQNPRYQVTQFGKPVTLSCSQTLNHNVMYWYQQKSSQAPKLLFHYYDKDFNNEADTPDNFQSRRPNTSFCFLDIRSPGLGDTAMYLCATSREGGDRVPEAFFGQGTRLTVV.

Points on this clone: A read error may produce the germline difference seen at one junction end. The chain links TRBV7-3 to TRBJ2-2; 10 bases align to TRBD2. The CDR3 has 16 amino acids. Germline V lookup: CDR1 SGHTA, CDR2 FQGTGA. In nucleotides, the CDR3 is TGTGCCAGCAGCATAACTAGCGGGGTTAGCACCGGGGAGCTGTTTTTT. Translated, it gives CASSITSGVSTGELFF. Using reference TRBV7-3 and TRBJ2-2 for the parts outside the CDR3, the full variable domain is GAGVSQTPSNKVTEKGKYVELRCDPISGHTALYWYRQSLGQGPEFLIYFQGTGAADDSGLPNDRFFAVRPEGSVSTLKIQRTERGDSAVYLCASSITSGVSTGELFFGEGSRLTVL.

The rearrangement joins TRBV6-5 to TRBJ1-1; no reliable D call. CDR1 and CDR2 (germline): MNHEY, SVGAGI. Between the trimmed V and J ends, which lost 2 bases and 4 bases, there was a span of 8 bases. The CDR3 has 13 amino acids. This CDR3 reads CASSYMGVTEAFF. The CDR3 bases are TGTGCCAGCAGTTACATGGGAGTCACTGAAGCTTTCTTT.

The chain joins TRBV13 to TRBJ2-2; tentatively, D is TRBD1 (7 bases). The CDR3 is made up of 16 amino acids. Germline lookup yields CDR1 PRHDT and CDR2 FYEKMQ (reference sequence). Deletions cut 5 bases from V and 6 bases from J, with 19 bases between. The CDR3 bases are TGTGCCAGCAGCCCCCAGGGGGGATTCGGGCCCGGGGAGCTGTTTTTT. Translating it yields CASSPQGGFGPGELFF.

The V gene is TRBV10-3, the J gene TRBJ2-6; 8 nucleotides line up with TRBD2. The J segment lost 4 bases and the V segment lost 3 bases, leaving 8 bases of the junction unmatched. CDR1 is ENHRY, CDR2 SYGVKD, per germline. The CDR3 is 17 amino acids. CDR3 loop: CAISDRGGRTGANVLTF. CDR3 nucleotides: TGTGCCATCAGTGACCGGGGGGGAAGGACCGGGGCCAACGTCCTGACTTTC.

The rearrangement joins TRBV9 to TRBJ2-5; D might be TRBD2 (6 bases). This CDR3 spans 16 amino acids. The V end was cut by 4 bases, the J end by 0 bases, with 16 bases between. Germline lookup yields CDR1 SGDLS and CDR2 YYNGEE. The CDR3 loop reads CASSPGVGSHQETQYF. CDR3 nucleotide sequence: TGTGCCAGCAGCCCGGGGGTAGGCAGCCACCAAGAGACCCAGTACTTC.

The chain employs TRBV9 and TRBJ2-1, with D possibly being TRBD1 (5 bases). CDR1 and CDR2 (germline): SGDLS, YYNGEE. The CDR3 loop spans 14 amino acids. Trimming left V 5 bases short and J 5 bases short, with 14 bases between. The CDR3 is CASSRSRGDNEQFF. The CDR3 DNA reads as TGTGCCAGCAGTCGTAGTAGGGGTGACAATGAGCAGTTCTTC. The variable domain in full, completed from reference TRBV9 and TRBJ2-1, reads DSGVTQTPKHLITATGQRVTLRCSPRSGDLSVYWYQQSLDQGLQFLIQYYNGEERAKGNILERFSAQQFPDLHSELNLSSLELGDSALYFCASSRSRGDNEQFFGPGTRLTVL.

This clone appeared once. This chain uses TRBV6-5 with TRBJ2-3; no reliable D call. The CDR3 totals 14 residues. CDR1 and CDR2 (germline): MNHEY, SVGAGI. The V and J ends lost 3 bases and 2 bases respectively, with 9 bases between them. CDR3 amino acids: CASSYGTNTDTQYF. Here the CDR3 DNA reads TGTGCCAGCAGTTATGGCACAAACACAGATACGCAGTATTTT.

The V and J genes are TRBV11-3 and TRBJ2-7, with a weak D call TRBD2 (5 bases). The germline gives CDR1 SGHNT, CDR2 YENEEA. Trimming pared 5 bases from V and 1 base from J, leaving 12 bases between. CDR3 length equals 14 residues. The CDR3 DNA reads TGTGCCAGCAGCCCCTCCACGGGATCCTACGAGCAGTACTTC. As protein: CASSPSTGSYEQYF. The whole variable domain, filled in from reference TRBV11-3 and TRBJ2-7, reads EAGVVQSPRYKIIEKKQPVAFWCNPISGHNTLYWYLQNLGQGPELLIRYENEEAVDDSQLPKDRFSAERLKGVDSTLKIQPAELGDSAVYLCASSPSTGSYEQYFGPGTRLTVT.

The genes are TRBV5-8 and TRBJ2-5; D unclear. Trimming cost V 4 bases and J 5 bases, with 15 bases left between them. CDR3 length: 14 residues. From germline, CDR1 is SGHTS and CDR2 YDEGEE. DNA of the CDR3: TGTGCCAGCAGCCAACCGACTCCGAGGGAGACCCAGTACTTC. It codes for CASSQPTPRETQYF. Together with reference TRBV5-8 and TRBJ2-5, the CDR3 gives the full variable domain: EAGVTQSPTHLIKTRGQQATLRCSPISGHTSVYWYQQALGLGLQFLLWYDEGEERNRGNFPPRFSGRQFPNYSSELNVNALELEDSALYLCASSQPTPRETQYFGPGTRLLVL.